These 6 T cell receptor beta chains originate from one sample sequenced in a study of T cell responses to AZD1222 COVID-19 vaccine. The data were produced by immunoSEQ multiplex PCR, yet TCRdb's version contains in-frame clones alone and is incomplete. The table includes about 120,000 clones, 80% to 95% detected once. The starting material was peripheral blood, obtained on day 0 of AZD1222 vaccination. These receptor sequences come from an adult in good health.

This rearrangement joins TRBV2 to TRBJ2-5; D tentatively reads TRBD1 or TRBD2 (5 bases each). Looked up from germline, CDR1 is SNHLY and CDR2 is FYNNEI. The CDR3 runs to 13 residues. The ends were cut back, 6 bases at V and 2 bases at J, with 10 bases in the middle. CDR3 DNA sequence: TGTGCCAGCAGGCAGGGAGAGCAAGAGACCCAGTACTTC. It encodes CASRQGEQETQYF.

The chain is built from TRBV13 and TRBJ2-1; TRBD2 is a possible D gene (5 bases). From germline, CDR1 is PRHDT and CDR2 FYEKMQ (reference sequence). V lost 7 bases and J lost 6, with 10 bases in between. This CDR3 region has 12 residues. The CDR3 bases are TGTGCCAGCACGGGGAGCCCCAATGAGCAGTTCTTC. Its translation: CASTGSPNEQFF.

CDR3 bases: TGTGCCAGCAGTCCCATCGGACAGGGCAATCAGCCCCAGCATTTT. It is translated as CASSPIGQGNQPQHF. The V and J genes are TRBV28 and TRBJ1-5; 7 nucleotides line up with TRBD1. This CDR3 contains 15 residues. Germline-derived CDR1 and CDR2 are MDHEN and SYDVKM. Trimming took 5 bases from V and 2 from J; bases not matched to a gene: 6.

This chain links TRBV18 with TRBJ2-4; TRBD1 agrees at 7 bases. This CDR3 contains 15 residues. In germline, CDR1 is KGHSH, CDR2 LQKENI. V dropped 2 bases and J dropped 7; count of bases not matched to a gene: 8. The chain's CDR3 is CASSPGTVAANIQYF. CDR3 nucleotide sequence: TGTGCCAGCTCACCAGGGACAGTCGCGGCCAACATTCAGTACTTC.

The chain combines TRBV6-5 with TRBJ1-6; weak D call: TRBD1 (5 bases). V lost 11 bases and J lost 3, with 11 bases in between. Germline CDR1 reads MNHEY; CDR2 reads SVGAGI. There are 13 residues in the CDR3. CDR3 amino acids: CAGQTVYNSPLHF. CDR3 DNA sequence: TGTGCCGGCCAGACAGTCTATAATTCACCCCTCCACTTT.

The gene calls are TRBV3-1 (or the pseudogene TRBV3-2) and TRBJ2-7; D may be TRBD2 (5 bases). CDR3 length: 17 residues. The V end lost 0 bases, the J end lost 3 bases, and 18 bases lay between the germline ends. Germline assignment: CDR1 LGHDT and CDR2 YNNKEL (reference sequence). The CDR3 loop is CASSQDDNRGSNYEQYF. The CDR3 bases are TGTGCCAGCAGCCAAGATGATAATCGGGGTTCCAACTACGAGCAGTACTTC.